Shown below are 20 T cell receptor beta chains from a single sample sequenced in a study of shared clonotypes between healthy human individuals. The table came from immunoSEQ multiplex PCR; TCRdb's copy has only in-frame clones and leaves some out. The table lists 85,000 to 100,000 clones, approximately 75% of them singletons. The specimen sequenced was memory CD8+ T cells sorted from blood. The subset denotes: CD45RO+ cells pooled with CCR7-negative TemRA cells. The receptors shown here come from a man aged 25-45 years in good health.

The J gene is TRBJ2-7, the V gene TRBV14; TRBD2 aligns across 10 bases. Germline CDR1 reads SGHDN; CDR2 reads FVKESK. J gave up 4 bases and V 2 bases, and 14 bases lay outside the gene matches. The CDR3 has 18 residues. CDR3 nucleotides: TGTGCCAGCAGCCAATTTCTAGCGGGAGTGGGGGACCTGTACGAGCAGTACTTC. As protein: CASSQFLAGVGDLYEQYF.

The genes are TRBV7-3 and TRBJ2-3, with a weak D call TRBD2 (7 bases). Germline CDR1 and CDR2: SGHTA and FQGTGA. The CDR3 runs to 17 residues. Trimming took 5 bases from V and 2 from J, leaving 20 bases between them. CDR3 amino acids: CASSQSSGRGPTDTQYF. The CDR3, as DNA: TGTGCCAGCAGCCAATCGTCGGGGCGGGGGCCCACAGATACGCAGTATTTT.

This clone was counted between two and nine times. The chain links TRBV6-1 to TRBJ2-3; 8 bases fit TRBD1. Trimming took 1 base from V and 3 from J; bases not matched to a gene: 3. This CDR3 contains 15 residues. Per the germline V gene, CDR1 is MNHNS and CDR2 is SASEGT. CDR3 coding DNA: TGTGCCAGCAGTGAAGGGACAGGGATAACAGATACGCAGTATTTT. The encoded protein is CASSEGTGITDTQYF.

The chain has TRBV25-1 and TRBJ1-5; the D is unclear. The V gene lost 3 bases and the J gene lost 0 bases, with 6 bases spanning the gap. CDR1 is MGHDK, CDR2 SYGVNS, per germline. The CDR3 contains 14 residues. CDR3 bases: TGTGCCAGCAGTGAGGCAGATAGCAATCAGCCCCAGCATTTT. It encodes CASSEADSNQPQHF.

This clone was recorded a few times. The rearrangement uses TRBV4-3 and TRBJ2-3; 9 positions agree with TRBD2. This CDR3 region has 18 residues. Trimming at V came to 0 bases and at J to 4 bases, leaving 11 bases not matched to a gene. CDR1 and CDR2 (germline): LGHNA, YSLEER. CDR3 protein: CASSQDGGIAGAPDTQYF. DNA for the CDR3: TGCGCCAGCAGCCAAGATGGGGGAATAGCGGGAGCACCAGATACGCAGTATTTT.

The V call is TRBV11-3, the J call TRBJ2-2; D uncertain. Germline V gene lookup returns CDR1 SGHNT and CDR2 YENEEA. Trimming took 1 base from V and 4 from J, leaving 16 bases between them. The CDR3 contains 17 residues. For the CDR3, the DNA is TGTGCCAGCAGCTTAGCGGGTAGCACTATCGCCACCGGGGAGCTGTTTTTT. This codes for CASSLAGSTIATGELFF. Full variable domain (rest looked up from reference TRBV11-3 and TRBJ2-2): EAGVVQSPRYKIIEKKQPVAFWCNPISGHNTLYWYLQNLGQGPELLIRYENEEAVDDSQLPKDRFSAERLKGVDSTLKIQPAELGDSAVYLCASSLAGSTIATGELFFGEGSRLTVL.

J is TRBJ1-1 and V is TRBV5-8; 10 nucleotides line up with TRBD1. Germline lookup yields CDR1 SGHTS and CDR2 YDEGEE. V lost 3 bases to trimming and J lost 11 bases; unmatched junction nucleotides: 13. The CDR3 is 15 residues long. The CDR3 DNA follows: TGTGCCAGCAGCTCCCCCGACAGGGGGCTTATGAGGGCTTTCTTT. This encodes CASSSPDRGLMRAFF.

The genes are TRBV4-3 and TRBJ1-1; TRBD1 matches 12 bases. V was pared by 5 bases and J by 4 bases, with 11 bases of the junction left unmatched. Germline V gives CDR1 LGHNA, CDR2 YSLEER. This CDR3 has 17 residues. CDR3 loop: CASSTRDRGLEGTEAFF. The CDR3 DNA reads as TGCGCCAGCAGCACCCGGGACAGGGGGCTCGAGGGCACTGAAGCTTTCTTT.

The chain couples TRBV28 to TRBJ1-3; D is undetermined. This CDR3 contains 12 residues. Germline V gene sequence: CDR1 MDHEN, CDR2 SYDVKM. V was clipped by 8 bases and J by 0 bases, with 5 bases between them. This chain's CDR3 is CASGSSGNTIYF. DNA of the CDR3: TGTGCCAGCGGAAGCTCTGGAAACACCATATATTTT.

The V and J genes are TRBV7-9 and TRBJ1-3; D is undetermined. CDR1 and CDR2 from the germline V gene are SEHNR and FQNEAQ (reference sequence). Trimming stripped 2 bases from V and 0 bases from J, with 5 bases between. This CDR3 spans 14 amino acids. This chain's CDR3 is CASSLTDSGNTIYF. CDR3 bases: TGTGCCAGCAGCTTAACGGACTCTGGAAACACCATATATTTT.

This clone was observed a few times. This rearrangement joins TRBV6-1 to TRBJ1-4; tentatively, D is TRBD1 (5 bases). The ends were cut back, 3 bases at V and 7 bases at J, with 9 bases in the middle. Germline V gene data show CDR1 as MNHNS and CDR2 as SASEGT. CDR3 length: 13 amino acids. The CDR3 DNA reads TGTGCCAGCAGTGATCAGGGTGTTGAAAAACTGTTTTTT. Protein: CASSDQGVEKLFF.

This clone showed up many times. CDR3 nucleotide sequence: TGCAGCGCCTTGGGCACCGGGGAGCTGTTTTTT. Its translation: CSALGTGELFF. The chain has TRBV29-1 and TRBJ2-2; no clear D. The CDR3 totals 11 residues. V lost 7 bases and J 4 bases, leaving 7 bases between the germline ends. Looked up from germline, CDR1 is SQVTM and CDR2 is ANQGSEA.

This clone appeared many times. The chain joins TRBV5-1 to TRBJ2-7; no definite D call. V was shortened by 0 bases and J by 2 bases, with 3 bases between the two germline ends. This CDR3 region has 12 residues. Germline V gene data show CDR1 as SGHRS and CDR2 as YFSETQ. CDR3 bases: TGCGCCAGCAGCTTGGACACCTACGAGCAGTACTTC. Translating gives CASSLDTYEQYF.

CDR3 coding DNA: TGTGCCAGCATGGAATGGCAGGGGGATGGCTACACCTTC. It codes for CASMEWQGDGYTF. This rearrangement joins TRBV6-1 to TRBJ1-2; TRBD1 aligns across 7 bases. After removal of 7 bases from V and 6 bases from J, the junction contained 8 bases not matched to a gene. This CDR3 spans 13 amino acids. Germline CDR1 and CDR2: MNHNS and SASEGT.

The chain joins TRBV10-3 to TRBJ2-7; D call uncertain. V was clipped by 10 bases and J by 1 base, with 11 bases between them. The CDR3 contains 12 residues. Germline CDR1 reads ENHRY; CDR2 reads SYGVKD. The CDR3 coding sequence is TGTGCCACAAAGTCCGAATCCTACGAGCAGTACTTC. It encodes CATKSESYEQYF.

This clone was seen once. The gene calls are TRBV7-9 and TRBJ2-7, with unresolved D. This CDR3 is built from 13 residues. Germline CDR1 reads SEHNR; CDR2 reads FQNEAQ (reference sequence). Trimming removed 5 bases at V and 5 bases at J, with 13 bases between. CDR3 protein: CASSPDVWDEQYF. CDR3 nucleotide sequence: TGTGCCAGCAGCCCAGACGTCTGGGACGAGCAGTACTTC.

This sequence joins TRBV18 and TRBJ2-5; D is uncertain. Germline CDR1 is KGHSH and CDR2 is LQKENI. V lost 0 bases and J lost 4, with 3 bases in between. The CDR3 totals 12 residues. CDR3 sequence reads: CASSPPGETQYF. CDR3 in DNA: TGTGCCAGCTCACCACCGGGAGAGACCCAGTACTTC.

There are a few counts of this clone. The genes are TRBV29-1 and TRBJ2-7; 14 nucleotides line up with TRBD2. The CDR3 has 15 amino acids. The V segment lost 5 bases and the J segment 0 bases; nucleotides outside the gene matches: 3. Germline assignment: CDR1 SQVTM and CDR2 ANQGSEA. The CDR3 DNA reads TGCAGCGTTCACGGGACTAGCGGGAGCTCCTACGAGCAGTACTTC. Translation gives CSVHGTSGSSYEQYF.

CDR3 protein: CASSLEGPQETQYF. CDR3 bases: TGTGCCAGCAGCTTGGAGGGACCGCAAGAGACCCAGTACTTC. This chain links TRBV13 with TRBJ2-5; D is possibly TRBD2 (6 bases). Germline V gene sequence: CDR1 PRHDT, CDR2 FYEKMQ (reference sequence). This CDR3 contains 14 residues. V lost 3 bases and J 2 bases, leaving 10 bases between the germline ends.

The chain uses TRBV5-6 and TRBJ2-4; TRBD1 agrees at 10 bases. Germline V CDR1 and CDR2: SGHDT, YYEEEE. The CDR3 spans 15 residues. V lost 4 bases and J lost 7; bases outside the gene matches: 8. DNA for the CDR3: TGTGCCAGCAGCAGGGGACAGGGGATCCTGAACATTCAGTACTTC. This codes for CASSRGQGILNIQYF.